Below are 13 T cell receptor beta chains sequenced from a single sample in a study of shared clonotypes between healthy human individuals. Profiled with immunoSEQ multiplex PCR; TCRdb holds only in-frame clones, not every one. The sample carries about 190,000 clones, approximately 61% recorded once. Sequencing was carried out using memory CD4+ T cells sorted from blood. The subset: CD45RA-negative fraction. The source is a man younger than 45 in good health.

The chain links TRBV7-6 to TRBJ1-3, with a tentative D call TRBD1 (5 bases). Germline V gene lookup returns CDR1 SGHVS and CDR2 FNYEAQ. Trimming shortened V by 5 bases and J by 0 bases, and 14 bases separated the two germline ends. The CDR3 length is 16 residues. CDR3 sequence (DNA): TGTGCCAGCAGCGCCCTAGAGGGGTTCTCTGGAAACACCATATATTTT. Translating it yields CASSALEGFSGNTIYF. The complete variable domain, with remaining parts taken from reference TRBV7-6 and TRBJ1-3, reads GAGVSQSPRYKVTKRGQDVALRCDPISGHVSLYWYRQALGQGPEFLTYFNYEAQQDKSGLPNDRFSAERPEGSISTLTIQRTEQRDSAMYRCASSALEGFSGNTIYFGEGSWLTVV.

The chain recombines TRBV15 with TRBJ2-1; TRBD2 agrees at 10 bases. Germline V CDR1 and CDR2: LNHNV, YYDKDF (reference sequence). With 4 bases clipped from V and 7 bases from J, the junction kept 7 bases outside the gene matches. The CDR3 extends over 15 amino acids. CDR3 coding DNA: TGTGCCACCAGCAACAGCGGGAGGGCCGTGAATGAGCAGTTCTTC. It yields the protein CATSNSGRAVNEQFF.

About this clone: Sequence at one end of the junction differs from germline and may be a read error. The V and J genes are TRBV5-1 and TRBJ2-5; 8 bases match TRBD1. CDR1 SGHRS and CDR2 YFSETQ come from the germline V gene. The CDR3 extends over 14 amino acids. The CDR3 DNA reads as TGCGCCAGCAATCTACAGGGGGGCCAAAAGACCCAGTACTTC. Its translation is CASNLQGGQKTQYF.

This sequence joins TRBV7-2 and TRBJ2-1; unclear D gene. CDR3 length: 12 amino acids. The V and J ends lost 1 base and 8 bases respectively, with 6 bases between them. The germline CDR1 and CDR2 sequences are SGHTA and FQGNSA. The CDR3 DNA sequence: TGTGCCAGCAGCTTAGACACCGATGAGCAGTTCTTC. Translation: CASSLDTDEQFF.

This clone was observed a handful of times. The chain has TRBV27 and TRBJ2-2; D possibly corresponds to TRBD2 (5 bases). Per the germline V gene, CDR1 is MNHEY and CDR2 is SMNVEV (reference sequence). Trimming shortened V by 5 bases and J by 7 bases, and 23 bases separated the two germline ends. The CDR3 runs 17 residues. In DNA form, the CDR3 reads TGTGCCAGCAGTCAGCGGTGGAGGCAGGTCGCGGGCGGGGAGCTGTTTTTT. Protein sequence: CASSQRWRQVAGGELFF.

V gene TRBV7-8 combines with J gene TRBJ1-1; D possibly corresponds to TRBD1 (6 bases). The CDR3 runs 15 residues. Deletions cut 4 bases from V and 8 bases from J, with 20 bases between. Germline V CDR1 and CDR2: SGHVS, FQNEAQ. The CDR3 reads CASSSLGPQQGEAFF. CDR3 bases: TGTGCCAGCAGCTCCCTAGGGCCTCAACAGGGAGAAGCTTTCTTT.

The chain joins TRBV2 to TRBJ2-1, with 9 bases aligning to TRBD2. Germline assignment: CDR1 SNHLY and CDR2 FYNNEI. With 10 bases clipped from V and 1 base from J, the junction kept 11 bases outside the gene matches. The CDR3 is made up of 16 amino acids. CDR3: CATKGGTSLSYNEQFF. The CDR3 DNA follows: TGTGCCACCAAGGGGGGGACTAGCCTATCCTACAATGAGCAGTTCTTC.

The V and J genes are TRBV7-9 and TRBJ2-7; possibly TRBD1 for D (5 bases). CDR1 and CDR2 (germline): SEHNR, FQNEAQ (reference sequence). V was pared by 6 bases and J by 5 bases, with 17 bases between. CDR3 length: 14 amino acids. The CDR3 reads CASSSMGPRDEQYF. In nucleotides, the CDR3 is TGTGCCAGCAGTTCGATGGGGCCTCGGGACGAGCAGTACTTC.

The chain is built from TRBV7-9 and TRBJ1-1; 7 bases fit TRBD1. The trim removed 5 bases at V and 6 bases at J, leaving 3 bases unmatched. The CDR3 consists of 12 residues. Germline loops: CDR1 SEHNR, CDR2 FQNEAQ (reference sequence). The CDR3 region is CASSRTGPEAFF. The CDR3 DNA follows: TGTGCCAGCAGCCGGACAGGCCCTGAAGCTTTCTTT.

The chain combines TRBV9 with TRBJ2-7; 11 bases map to TRBD2. Germline values: CDR1 SGDLS, CDR2 YYNGEE. The ends lost 4 bases at V and 3 bases at J; junction bases unmatched: 6. This CDR3 is built from 15 residues. The CDR3 reads CASSKGLAGNYEQYF. DNA of the CDR3: TGTGCCAGCAGCAAAGGACTAGCGGGTAACTACGAGCAGTACTTC.

The genes are TRBV29-1 and TRBJ1-5; D might be TRBD1 (5 bases). Germline CDR1 reads SQVTM; CDR2 reads ANQGSEA. Deletions cut 4 bases from V and 3 bases from J, with 10 bases between. The CDR3 is made up of 13 amino acids. As DNA, the CDR3 is TGCAGCGTTGTTCAGGGCACCAATCAGCCCCAGCATTTT. As protein: CSVVQGTNQPQHF.

V and J are TRBV7-9 and TRBJ2-3; D is unclear. The V end was cut by 1 base, the J end by 2 bases, with 7 bases between. The germline V gene has CDR1 SEHNR and CDR2 FQNEAQ (reference sequence). This CDR3 is built from 14 residues. CDR3 in amino acids: CASSLGTFTDTQYF. In DNA form, the CDR3 reads TGTGCCAGCAGCTTAGGGACCTTCACAGATACGCAGTATTTT.

The sample holds one count of this clone. This chain connects TRBV7-8 to TRBJ2-7, with TRBD1 identical over 8 bases. The V segment lost 5 bases and the J segment 6 bases; nucleotides outside the gene matches: 6. This CDR3 has 13 amino acids. Germline V gives CDR1 SGHVS, CDR2 FQNEAQ. CDR3 sequence: CASSTDRGSEQYF. Here the CDR3 DNA reads TGTGCCAGCAGCACTGACAGGGGTAGCGAGCAGTACTTC.